This T cell receptor (beta chain) was captured in a study of response to subunit inactivated influenza vaccine. CDR3 length equals 9 residues. The V gene's germline CDR1 is SQVTM and CDR2 ANQGSEA. V was shortened by 3 bases and J by 8 bases, with 2 bases between the two germline ends. TCRdb called the RT-PCR reads again in MiXCR, with one record for every CDR3 protein. Of 860,000 or so distinct CDR3 sequences listed, around 20% are singletons. Broader study findings: Authors suggested seasonal influenza vaccinations each recruit few new T cells.

Remarks on this clonotype: Its antigen is undetermined.

The sample in question was PBMCs from blood, obtained around 5 days after vaccination. The clonotype comes from a man aged 45-65 years who received an inactivated influenza vaccine. This chain joins TRBV29-1 and TRBJ2-1; D unresolved. This chain's CDR3 is CSVDDEQFF. DNA for the CDR3: TGCAGCGTTGACGATGAGCAGTTCTTC.